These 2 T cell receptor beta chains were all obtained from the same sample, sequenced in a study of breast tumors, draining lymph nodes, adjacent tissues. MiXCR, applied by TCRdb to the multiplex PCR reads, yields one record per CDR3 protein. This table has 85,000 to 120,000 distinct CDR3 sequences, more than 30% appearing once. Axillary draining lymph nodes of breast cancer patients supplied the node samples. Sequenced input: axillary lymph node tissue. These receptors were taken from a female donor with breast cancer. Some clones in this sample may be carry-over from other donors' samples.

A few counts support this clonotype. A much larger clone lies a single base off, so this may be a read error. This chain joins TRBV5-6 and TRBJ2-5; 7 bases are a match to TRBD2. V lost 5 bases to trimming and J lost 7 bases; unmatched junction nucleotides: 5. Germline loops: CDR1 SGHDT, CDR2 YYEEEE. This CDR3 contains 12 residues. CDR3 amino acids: CASRGGAATQYF. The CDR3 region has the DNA TGTGCCAGCAGGGGAGGGGCAGCGACCCAGTACTTC.

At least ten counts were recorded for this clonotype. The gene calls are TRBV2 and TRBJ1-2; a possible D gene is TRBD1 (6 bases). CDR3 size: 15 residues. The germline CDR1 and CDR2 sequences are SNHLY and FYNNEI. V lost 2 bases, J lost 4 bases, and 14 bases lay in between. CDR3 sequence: CASSEWNRASYGYTF. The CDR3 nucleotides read TGTGCCAGCAGTGAATGGAACAGGGCGTCCTATGGCTACACCTTC.